Here is one T cell receptor beta chain with its context. Its target antigen remains unknown. No much larger clone is present one base from it, and per-base qualities are unavailable. The sample originates from a study of blood T cell repertoires in COVID-19 (dated by TCRdb to 2018 to 2021). For the study in its entirety: The collaborator samples originated in the United States, Italy and Spain and spanned the acute and convalescent phases of COVID-19. Subjects who had been exposed to COVID-19, were actively infected with it, or had recovered from it provided the deeply sampled blood TCRbeta repertoires that made up the dataset. The prospective study material was composed of cDNA or gDNA derived from T cells, B-cell-depleted T cells, or PBMCs. The repertoires were released in a freely available public database meant as a resource for research on the immune response to SARS-CoV-2. The samples were drawn from the first 160 participants of the ongoing ImmuneRACE study and from 1,254 subjects provided by 6 global collaborators. Nearly every sample came with metadata listing a de-identified subject ID, COVID-19 status, age in years and sex. Where HLA class I and class II types were available, the types were taken from metadata supplied by the sample provider, not from assay-based typing. The research as a whole found: How much clinical and demographic metadata was included differed by source and by participant, and the metadata was provided uncurated.

One collaborating source in Seattle enrolled patients during active infection and followed them longitudinally through the course of disease. Collaborating institutions collected whole blood in K2EDTA tubes following their own protocols. For TCRbeta analysis, collaborator samples were shipped as frozen whole blood, as isolated PBMCs, or as DNA extracted from either sample type. TCRbeta CDR3 regions were amplified from genomic DNA by means of the immunoSEQ Assay, a bias-controlled multiplex PCR. As for the original processing: Within the assay, amplification of reference gene primers was used to estimate how many nucleated cells each sample contained. To quantify the absolute abundance of each unique TCRbeta CDR3 rearrangement, sequence reads were collapsed and filtered. Productive Simpson clonality was computed per sample as the square root of Simpson's diversity index over productive rearrangements. The table comes from immuneACCESS by way of TCRdb, which keeps in-frame sequences with V and J called. Part of the clones is missing from these tables; in studies checked, under half for an unresolved V gene and the rest for unknown reasons. The V and J calls and the clone size are those of that table, but D and trimming were determined from the DNA. The sample has approximately 60,000 clones on record, roughly 90% of them singletons. 20% to 25% of the sample lies in the top ten.

This TCR was sampled from a woman older than 75 with COVID-19, enrolled during active disease. Sequencing was performed on peripheral blood.

The base sequence is TGTGCCAGCAGCCAAAACCCGGGACAGGGTACCGAGCAGTACTTC. It codes for CASSQNPGQGTEQYF. The rearrangement combines TRBV3-1 (or the pseudogene TRBV3-2) with TRBJ2-7; 9 bases in the middle match TRBD1. The CDR3 numbers 15 residues from cysteine through phenylalanine. CDR3 DNA only is kept here, 45 bases in frame from base 1. In the germline V gene (reference sequence), CDR1 corresponds to LGHDT and CDR2 to YNNKEL. After removal of 2 bases from V and 6 bases from J, the junction retains 8 bases not matched to a gene.